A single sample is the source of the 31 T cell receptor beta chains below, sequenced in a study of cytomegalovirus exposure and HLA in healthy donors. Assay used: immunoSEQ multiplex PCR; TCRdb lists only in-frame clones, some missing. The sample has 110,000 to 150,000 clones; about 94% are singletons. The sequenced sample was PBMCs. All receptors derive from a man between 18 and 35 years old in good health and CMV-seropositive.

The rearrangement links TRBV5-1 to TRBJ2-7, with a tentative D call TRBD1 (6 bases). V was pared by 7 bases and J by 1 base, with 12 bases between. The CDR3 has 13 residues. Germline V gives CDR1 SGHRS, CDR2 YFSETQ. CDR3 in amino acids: CASQVQGSYEQYF. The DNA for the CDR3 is TGCGCCAGCCAGGTCCAGGGGTCCTACGAGCAGTACTTC. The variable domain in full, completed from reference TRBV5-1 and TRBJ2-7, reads KAGVTQTPRYLIKTRGQQVTLSCSPISGHRSVSWYQQTPGQGLQFLFEYFSETQRNKGNFPGRFSGRQFSNSRSEMNVSTLELGDSALYLCASQVQGSYEQYFGPGTRLTVT.

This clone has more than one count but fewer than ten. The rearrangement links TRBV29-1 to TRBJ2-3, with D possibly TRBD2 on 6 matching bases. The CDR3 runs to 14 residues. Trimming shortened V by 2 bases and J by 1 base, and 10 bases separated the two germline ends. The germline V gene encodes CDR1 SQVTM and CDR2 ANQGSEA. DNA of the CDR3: TGCAGCGTTGAACGGGGGATCGGCACAGATACGCAGTATTTT. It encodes CSVERGIGTDTQYF.

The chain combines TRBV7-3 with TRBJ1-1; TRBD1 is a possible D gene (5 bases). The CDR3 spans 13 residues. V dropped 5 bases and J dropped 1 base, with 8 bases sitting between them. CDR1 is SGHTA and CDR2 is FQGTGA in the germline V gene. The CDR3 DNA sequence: TGTGCCAGCAGCAAAGACAGGAACACTGAAGCTTTCTTT. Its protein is CASSKDRNTEAFF. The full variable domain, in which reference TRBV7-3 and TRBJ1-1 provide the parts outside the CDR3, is GAGVSQTPSNKVTEKGKYVELRCDPISGHTALYWYRQSLGQGPEFLIYFQGTGAADDSGLPNDRFFAVRPEGSVSTLKIQRTERGDSAVYLCASSKDRNTEAFFGQGTRLTVV.

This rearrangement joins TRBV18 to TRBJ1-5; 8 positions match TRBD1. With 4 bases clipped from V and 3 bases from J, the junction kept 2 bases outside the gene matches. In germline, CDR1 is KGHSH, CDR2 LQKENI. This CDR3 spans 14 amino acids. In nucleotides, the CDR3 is TGTGCCAGCTCACGGGACAGGAACAATCAGCCCCAGCATTTT. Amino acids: CASSRDRNNQPQHF.

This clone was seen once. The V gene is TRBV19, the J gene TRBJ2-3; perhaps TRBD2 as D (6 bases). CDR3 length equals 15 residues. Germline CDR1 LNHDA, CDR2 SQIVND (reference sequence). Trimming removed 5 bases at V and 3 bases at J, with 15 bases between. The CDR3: CASSDFSGITDTQYF. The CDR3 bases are TGTGCCAGTAGTGATTTTAGCGGTATTACAGATACGCAGTATTTT.

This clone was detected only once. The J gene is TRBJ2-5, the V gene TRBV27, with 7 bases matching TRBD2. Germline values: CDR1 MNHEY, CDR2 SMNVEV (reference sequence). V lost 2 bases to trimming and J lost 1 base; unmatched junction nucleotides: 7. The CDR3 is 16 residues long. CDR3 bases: TGTGCCAGCAGTTTAGGAGTAGCGGGTATCCAAGAGACCCAGTACTTC. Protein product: CASSLGVAGIQETQYF.

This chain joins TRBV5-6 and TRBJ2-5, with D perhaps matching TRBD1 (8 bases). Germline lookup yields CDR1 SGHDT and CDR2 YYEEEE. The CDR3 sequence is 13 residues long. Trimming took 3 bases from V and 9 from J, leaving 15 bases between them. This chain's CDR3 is CASSSTGGESQYF. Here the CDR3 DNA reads TGTGCCAGCAGCTCCACAGGGGGGGAATCCCAGTACTTC.

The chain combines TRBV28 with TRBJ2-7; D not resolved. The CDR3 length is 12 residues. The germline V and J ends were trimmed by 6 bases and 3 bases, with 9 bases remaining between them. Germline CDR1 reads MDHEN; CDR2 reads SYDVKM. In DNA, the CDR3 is TGTGCCAGCAGGTCACCAGTCTACGAGCAGTACTTC. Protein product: CASRSPVYEQYF.

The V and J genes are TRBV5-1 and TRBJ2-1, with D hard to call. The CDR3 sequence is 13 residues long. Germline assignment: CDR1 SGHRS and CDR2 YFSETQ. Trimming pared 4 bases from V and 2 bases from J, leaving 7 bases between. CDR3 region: CASSIEPYNEQFF. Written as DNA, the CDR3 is TGCGCCAGCAGCATCGAGCCCTACAATGAGCAGTTCTTC.

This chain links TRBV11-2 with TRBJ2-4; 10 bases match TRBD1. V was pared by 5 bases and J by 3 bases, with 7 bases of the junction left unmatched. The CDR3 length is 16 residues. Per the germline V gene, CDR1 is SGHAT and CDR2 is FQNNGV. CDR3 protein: CASSPWTGGVKNIQYF. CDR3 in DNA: TGTGCCAGCAGCCCGTGGACAGGGGGAGTCAAAAACATTCAGTACTTC.

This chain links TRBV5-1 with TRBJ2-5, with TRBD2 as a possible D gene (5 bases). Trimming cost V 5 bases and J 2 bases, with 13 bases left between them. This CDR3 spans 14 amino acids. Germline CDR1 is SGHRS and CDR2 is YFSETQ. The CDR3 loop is CASSYLAEQETQYF. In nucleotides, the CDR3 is TGCGCCAGCAGTTATCTAGCAGAACAAGAGACCCAGTACTTC.

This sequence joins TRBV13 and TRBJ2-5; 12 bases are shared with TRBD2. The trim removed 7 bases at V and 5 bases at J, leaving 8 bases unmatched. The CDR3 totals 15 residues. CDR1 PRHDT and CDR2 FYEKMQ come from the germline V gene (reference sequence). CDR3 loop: CASKGVLAGGETQYF. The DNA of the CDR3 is TGTGCCAGCAAAGGGGTACTAGCGGGAGGTGAGACCCAGTACTTC.

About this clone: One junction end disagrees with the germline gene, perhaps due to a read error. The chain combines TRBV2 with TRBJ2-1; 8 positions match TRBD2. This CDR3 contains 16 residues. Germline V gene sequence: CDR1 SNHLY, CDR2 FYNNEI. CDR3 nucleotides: TGTGCCAGCAGGGAAGGGTCCGGGAGGGCGGGAAATGAGCAGTTCTTC. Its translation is CASREGSGRAGNEQFF.

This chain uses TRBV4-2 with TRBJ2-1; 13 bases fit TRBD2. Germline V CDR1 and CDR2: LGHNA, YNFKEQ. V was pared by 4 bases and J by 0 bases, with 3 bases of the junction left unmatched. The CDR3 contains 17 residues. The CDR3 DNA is TGTGCCAGCAGCCGCTGGACTAGCGGGAGCTCCTACAATGAGCAGTTCTTC. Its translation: CASSRWTSGSSYNEQFF.

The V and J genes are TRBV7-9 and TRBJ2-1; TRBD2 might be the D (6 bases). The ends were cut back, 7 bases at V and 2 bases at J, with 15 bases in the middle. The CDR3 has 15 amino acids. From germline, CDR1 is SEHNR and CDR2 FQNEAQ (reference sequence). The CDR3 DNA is TGTGCCAGCACCCTCCTAGCGTCCCCCTACAATGAGCAGTTCTTC. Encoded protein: CASTLLASPYNEQFF. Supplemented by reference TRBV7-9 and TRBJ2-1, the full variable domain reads DTGVSQNPRHKITKRGQNVTFRCDPISEHNRLYWYRQTLGQGPEFLTYFQNEAQLEKSRLLSDRFSAERPKGSFSTLEIQRTEQGDSAMYLCASTLLASPYNEQFFGPGTRLTVL.

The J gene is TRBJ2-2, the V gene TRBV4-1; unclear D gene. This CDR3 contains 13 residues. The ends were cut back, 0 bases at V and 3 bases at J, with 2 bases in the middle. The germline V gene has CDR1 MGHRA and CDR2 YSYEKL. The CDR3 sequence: CASSQDDTGELFF. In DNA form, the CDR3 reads TGCGCCAGCAGCCAAGACGACACCGGGGAGCTGTTTTTT.

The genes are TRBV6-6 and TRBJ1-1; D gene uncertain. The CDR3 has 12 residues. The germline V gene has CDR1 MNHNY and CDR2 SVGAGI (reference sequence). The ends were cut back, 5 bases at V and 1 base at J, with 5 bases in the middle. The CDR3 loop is CASSRRNTEAFF. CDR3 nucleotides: TGTGCCAGCAGTCGGAGGAACACTGAAGCTTTCTTT.

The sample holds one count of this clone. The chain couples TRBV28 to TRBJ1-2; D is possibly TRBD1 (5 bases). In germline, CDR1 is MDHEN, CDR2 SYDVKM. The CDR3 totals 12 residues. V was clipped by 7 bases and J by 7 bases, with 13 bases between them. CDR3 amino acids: CASNLDRSGYTF. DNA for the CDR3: TGTGCCAGCAACTTAGACAGATCTGGCTACACCTTC.

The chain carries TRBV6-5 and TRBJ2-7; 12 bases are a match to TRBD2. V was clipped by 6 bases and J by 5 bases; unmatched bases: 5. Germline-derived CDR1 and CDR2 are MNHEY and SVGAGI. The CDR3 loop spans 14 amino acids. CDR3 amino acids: CASRQTSGSHEQYF. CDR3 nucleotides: TGTGCCAGCAGACAGACTAGCGGGAGTCACGAGCAGTACTTC.

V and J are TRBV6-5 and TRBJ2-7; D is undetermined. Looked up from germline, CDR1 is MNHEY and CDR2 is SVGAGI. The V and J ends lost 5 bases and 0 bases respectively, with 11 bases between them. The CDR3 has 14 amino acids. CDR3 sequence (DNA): TGTGCCAGCAGTACACTACAAACCTCCTACGAGCAGTACTTC. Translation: CASSTLQTSYEQYF.

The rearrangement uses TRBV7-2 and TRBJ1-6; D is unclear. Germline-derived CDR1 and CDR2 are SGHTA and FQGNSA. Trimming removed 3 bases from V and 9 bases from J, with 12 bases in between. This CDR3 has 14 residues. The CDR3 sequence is CASSFYSMSSPLHF. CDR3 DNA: TGTGCCAGCAGCTTTTACAGCATGAGTTCACCCCTCCACTTT.

The CDR3 spells CASSASDRESEKLFF. CDR3 DNA sequence: TGTGCCAGCAGTGCCTCAGACAGGGAGAGTGAAAAACTGTTTTTT. The chain links TRBV6-4 to TRBJ1-4; TRBD1 matches at 7 bases. Germline V gene lookup returns CDR1 MRHNA and CDR2 SNTAGT. The CDR3 totals 15 residues. The junction had 9 bases not matched to a gene; V was cut back by 4 bases and J by 7 bases.

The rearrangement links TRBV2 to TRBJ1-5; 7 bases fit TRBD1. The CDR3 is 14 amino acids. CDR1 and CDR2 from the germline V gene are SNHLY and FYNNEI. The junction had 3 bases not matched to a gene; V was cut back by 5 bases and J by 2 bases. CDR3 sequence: CASSFTGGNQPQHF. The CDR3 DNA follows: TGTGCCAGCAGTTTCACAGGGGGCAATCAGCCCCAGCATTTT. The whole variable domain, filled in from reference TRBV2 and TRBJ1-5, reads EPEVTQTPSHQVTQMGQEVILRCVPISNHLYFYWYRQILGQKVEFLVSFYNNEISEKSEIFDDQFSVERPDGSNFTLKIRSTKLEDSAMYFCASSFTGGNQPQHFGDGTRLSIL.

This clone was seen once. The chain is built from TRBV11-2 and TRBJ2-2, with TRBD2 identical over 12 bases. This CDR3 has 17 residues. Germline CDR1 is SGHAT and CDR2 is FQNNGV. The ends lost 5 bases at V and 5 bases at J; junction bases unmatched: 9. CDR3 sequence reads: CASSPRLAGDGTGELFF. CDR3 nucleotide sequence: TGTGCCAGCAGCCCCAGACTAGCGGGAGATGGAACCGGGGAGCTGTTTTTT.

The CDR3 sequence is CASSLSAGHNEQFF. The CDR3 region has the DNA TGTGCCAGCAGCTTATCAGCGGGACACAATGAGCAGTTCTTC. The V gene is TRBV7-3, the J gene TRBJ2-1; TRBD2 matches 7 bases. The germline V gene has CDR1 SGHTA and CDR2 FQGTGA. Trimming at V came to 2 bases and at J to 5 bases, leaving 3 bases not matched to a gene. The CDR3 spans 14 residues.

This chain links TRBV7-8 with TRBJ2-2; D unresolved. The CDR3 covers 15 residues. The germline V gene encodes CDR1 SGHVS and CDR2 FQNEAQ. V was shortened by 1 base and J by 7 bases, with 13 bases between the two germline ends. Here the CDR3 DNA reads TGTGCCAGCAGCTTAGAAACAGCATACGGCGGGGAGCTGTTTTTT. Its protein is CASSLETAYGGELFF. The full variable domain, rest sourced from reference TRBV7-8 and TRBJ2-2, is GAGVSQSPRYKVAKRGQDVALRCDPISGHVSLFWYQQALGQGPEFLTYFQNEAQLDKSGLPSDRFFAERPEGSVSTLKIQRTQQEDSAVYLCASSLETAYGGELFFGEGSRLTVL.

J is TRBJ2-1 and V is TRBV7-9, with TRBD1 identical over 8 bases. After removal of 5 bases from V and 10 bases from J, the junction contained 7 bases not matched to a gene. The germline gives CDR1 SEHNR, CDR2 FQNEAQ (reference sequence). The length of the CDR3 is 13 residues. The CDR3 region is CASSLRQGLEQFF. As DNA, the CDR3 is TGTGCCAGCAGCCTCCGACAGGGGTTGGAGCAGTTCTTC.

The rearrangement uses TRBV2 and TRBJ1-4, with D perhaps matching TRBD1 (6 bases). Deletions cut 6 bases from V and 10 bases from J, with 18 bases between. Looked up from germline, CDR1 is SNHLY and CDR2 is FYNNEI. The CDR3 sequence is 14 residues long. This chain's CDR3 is CASRSQGNVGKLFF. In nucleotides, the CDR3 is TGTGCCAGCAGGTCCCAGGGGAATGTGGGAAAACTGTTTTTT. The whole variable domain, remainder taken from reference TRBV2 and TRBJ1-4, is EPEVTQTPSHQVTQMGQEVILRCVPISNHLYFYWYRQILGQKVEFLVSFYNNEISEKSEIFDDQFSVERPDGSNFTLKIRSTKLEDSAMYFCASRSQGNVGKLFFGSGTQLSVL.

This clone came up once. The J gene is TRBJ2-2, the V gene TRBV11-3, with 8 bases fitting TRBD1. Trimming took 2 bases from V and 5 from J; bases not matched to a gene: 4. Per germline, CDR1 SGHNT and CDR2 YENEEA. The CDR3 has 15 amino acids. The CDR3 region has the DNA TGTGCCAGCAGCTTACAGGGGGCAGGGACCGGGGAGCTGTTTTTT. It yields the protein CASSLQGAGTGELFF.

CDR3 DNA sequence: TGTGCCAGCAGTTTATGGACTAGCGGATCCTACGAGCAGTACTTC. This gives the protein CASSLWTSGSYEQYF. This chain uses TRBV28 with TRBJ2-7; 9 bases map to TRBD2. Germline trimming cut 0 bases from V and 1 base from J; bases unmatched to any gene: 1. The CDR3 totals 15 residues. Per germline, CDR1 MDHEN and CDR2 SYDVKM. The full variable domain, rest sourced from reference TRBV28 and TRBJ2-7, is DVKVTQSSRYLVKRTGEKVFLECVQDMDHENMFWYRQDPGLGLRLIYFSYDVKMKEKGDIPEGYSVSREKKERFSLILESASTNQTSMYLCASSLWTSGSYEQYFGPGTRLTVT.

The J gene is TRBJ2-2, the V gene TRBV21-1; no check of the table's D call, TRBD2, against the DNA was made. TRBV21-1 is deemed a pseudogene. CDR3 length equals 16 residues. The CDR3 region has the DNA TGTGCCAGCAATGGGCTAGCGGGGGCGAACACCGGGGAGCTGTTTTTT. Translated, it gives CASNGLAGANTGELFF.